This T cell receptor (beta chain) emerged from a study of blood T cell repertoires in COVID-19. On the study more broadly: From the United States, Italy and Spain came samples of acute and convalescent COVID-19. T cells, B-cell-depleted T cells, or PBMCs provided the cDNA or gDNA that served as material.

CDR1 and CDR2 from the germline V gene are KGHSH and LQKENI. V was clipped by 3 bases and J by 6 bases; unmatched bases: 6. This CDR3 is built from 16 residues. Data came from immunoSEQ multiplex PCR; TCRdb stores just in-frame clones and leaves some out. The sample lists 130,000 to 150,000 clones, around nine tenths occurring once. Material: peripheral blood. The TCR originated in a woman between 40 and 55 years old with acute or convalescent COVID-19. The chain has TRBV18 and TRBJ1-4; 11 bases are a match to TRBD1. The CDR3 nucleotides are TGTGCCAGCTCACCTCGGACAGGGGGCGCGCATGAAAAACTGTTTTTT. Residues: CASSPRTGGAHEKLFF.